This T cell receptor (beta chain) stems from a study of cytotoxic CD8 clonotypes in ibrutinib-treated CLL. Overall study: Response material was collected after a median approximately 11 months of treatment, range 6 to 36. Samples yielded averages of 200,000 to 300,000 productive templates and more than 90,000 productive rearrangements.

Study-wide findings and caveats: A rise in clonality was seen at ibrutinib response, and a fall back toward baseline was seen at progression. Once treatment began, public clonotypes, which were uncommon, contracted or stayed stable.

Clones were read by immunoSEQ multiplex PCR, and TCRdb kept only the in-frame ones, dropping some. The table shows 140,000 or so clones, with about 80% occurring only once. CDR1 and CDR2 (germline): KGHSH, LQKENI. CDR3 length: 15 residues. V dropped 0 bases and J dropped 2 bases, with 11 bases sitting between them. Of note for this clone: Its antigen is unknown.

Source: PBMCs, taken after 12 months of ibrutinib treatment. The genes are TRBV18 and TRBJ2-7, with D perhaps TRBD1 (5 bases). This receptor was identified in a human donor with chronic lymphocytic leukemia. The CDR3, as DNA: TGTGCCAGCTCACCACCAAATCAGGGCCCCTACGAGCAGTACTTC. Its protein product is CASSPPNQGPYEQYF.